Following are 5 T cell receptor beta chains from one sample sequenced in a study of vaccination effects on CD4 cells after COVID-19. These receptors' targets are unknown. Sequencing used immunoSEQ multiplex PCR; TCRdb keeps in-frame clones, though not all of them. The sample carries tens of thousands of clones, about 67% recorded once. Expansion of antigen-specific CD4+ T cells with viral peptide pools was carried out by the ViraFEST assay before sequencing. Around day 10 of culture, CD4+ T cells were separated out. Two doses of BNT162b2 or mRNA-1273 vaccine were administered to participants. The specimen comprised CD4+ T cells from PBMCs cultured with HCoV-229E spike peptides, sampled after COVID-19 vaccination. Every receptor here comes from a human donor who received a COVID-19 vaccine.

This chain connects TRBV5-1 to TRBJ2-1; 9 bases line up with TRBD1. V lost 5 bases to trimming and J lost 6 bases; unmatched junction nucleotides: 6. The length of the CDR3 is 14 residues. CDR1 SGHRS and CDR2 YFSETQ come from the germline V gene. In DNA, the CDR3 is TGCGCCAGCAGGCTCGCGACAGGGGGCAATGAGCAGTTCTTC. It encodes CASRLATGGNEQFF.

The chain employs TRBV25-1 and TRBJ1-1, with D hard to call. The germline V and J ends were trimmed by 2 bases and 3 bases, with 13 bases remaining between them. The germline gives CDR1 MGHDK, CDR2 SYGVNS. This CDR3 comprises 15 residues. The CDR3 bases are TGTGCCAGCAGTGAAGGGGAGGTACGGGACACTGAAGCTTTCTTT. This encodes CASSEGEVRDTEAFF.

The V and J genes are TRBV6-6 and TRBJ1-3; D is possibly TRBD1 (6 bases). Germline V gene sequence: CDR1 MNHNY, CDR2 SVGAGI (reference sequence). This CDR3 spans 15 amino acids. V lost 6 bases to trimming and J lost 3 bases, with 15 bases between them. The CDR3: CASSPGGADGNTIYF. DNA for the CDR3: TGTGCCAGCAGCCCCGGGGGGGCGGATGGAAACACCATATATTTT.

This clone was seen only a few times. The V and J genes are TRBV7-3 and TRBJ1-1, with TRBD1 matching 7 bases. The germline V gene has CDR1 SGHTA and CDR2 FQGTGA. Germline trimming cut 3 bases from V and 1 base from J; bases unmatched to any gene: 2. The CDR3 runs to 14 residues. The CDR3 loop is CASSLTGKNTEAFF. In DNA, the CDR3 is TGTGCCAGCAGCTTGACAGGGAAGAACACTGAAGCTTTCTTT.

The genes are TRBV5-5 and TRBJ1-4, with a weak D call TRBD1 (5 bases). Germline V gene sequence: CDR1 SGHKS, CDR2 YYEKEE (reference sequence). This CDR3 is 17 amino acids long. V lost 0 bases, J lost 8 bases, and 20 bases lay in between. CDR3 sequence reads: CASSLAGRDARREKLFF. The CDR3 DNA reads as TGTGCCAGCAGCTTGGCCGGCCGGGACGCGAGAAGAGAAAAACTGTTTTTT. Full variable domain (remainder filled in from reference TRBV5-5 and TRBJ1-4): DAGVTQSPTHLIKTRGQQVTLRCSPISGHKSVSWYQQVLGQGPQFIFQYYEKEERGRGNFPDRFSARQFPNYSSELNVNALLLGDSALYLCASSLAGRDARREKLFFGSGTQLSVL.